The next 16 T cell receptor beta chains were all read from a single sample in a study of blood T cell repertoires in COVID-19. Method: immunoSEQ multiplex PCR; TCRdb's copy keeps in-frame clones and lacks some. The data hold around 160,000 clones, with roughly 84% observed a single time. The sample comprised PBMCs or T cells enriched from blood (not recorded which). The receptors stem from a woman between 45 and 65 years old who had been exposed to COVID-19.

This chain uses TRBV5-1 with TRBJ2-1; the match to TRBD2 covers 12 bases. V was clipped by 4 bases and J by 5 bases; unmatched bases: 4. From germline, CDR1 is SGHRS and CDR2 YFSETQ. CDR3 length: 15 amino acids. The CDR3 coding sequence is TGCGCCAGCAGCGGCGGACTAGCGGGAAACAATGAGCAGTTCTTC. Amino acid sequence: CASSGGLAGNNEQFF.

The DNA of the CDR3 is TGTGCCATCGGGTTGGAAGCTTTCTTT. The encoded protein is CAIGLEAFF. The chain carries TRBV6-6 and TRBJ1-1; D is unresolved. This CDR3 has 9 residues. V gave up 10 bases and J gave up 8 bases, with 8 bases separating them. Germline values: CDR1 MNHNY, CDR2 SVGAGI (reference sequence).

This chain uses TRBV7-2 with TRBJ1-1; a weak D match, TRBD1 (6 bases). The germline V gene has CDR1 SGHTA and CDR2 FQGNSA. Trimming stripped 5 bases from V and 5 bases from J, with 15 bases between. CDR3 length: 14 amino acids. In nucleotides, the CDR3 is TGTGCCAGCAGCCCCCAGGGGTCGCGGACTGAAGCTTTCTTT. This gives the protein CASSPQGSRTEAFF.

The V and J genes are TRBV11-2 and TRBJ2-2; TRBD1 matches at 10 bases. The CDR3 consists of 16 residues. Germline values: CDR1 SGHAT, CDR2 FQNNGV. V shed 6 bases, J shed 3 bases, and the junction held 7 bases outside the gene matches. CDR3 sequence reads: CASRRGGTGDTGELFF. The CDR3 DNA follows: TGTGCCAGCAGAAGGGGTGGGACAGGGGACACCGGGGAGCTGTTTTTT.

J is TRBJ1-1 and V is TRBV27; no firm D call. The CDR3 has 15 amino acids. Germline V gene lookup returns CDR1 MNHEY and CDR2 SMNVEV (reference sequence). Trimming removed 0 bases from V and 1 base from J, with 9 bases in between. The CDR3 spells CASSLSAGWNTEAFF. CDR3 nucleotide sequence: TGTGCCAGCAGTTTATCGGCAGGCTGGAACACTGAAGCTTTCTTT.

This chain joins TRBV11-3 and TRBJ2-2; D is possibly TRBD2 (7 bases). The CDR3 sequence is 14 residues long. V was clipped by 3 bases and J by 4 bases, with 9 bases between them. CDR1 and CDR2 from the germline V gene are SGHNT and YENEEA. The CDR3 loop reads CASSFGGPTGELFF. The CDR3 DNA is TGTGCCAGCAGCTTCGGGGGGCCCACCGGGGAGCTGTTTTTT.

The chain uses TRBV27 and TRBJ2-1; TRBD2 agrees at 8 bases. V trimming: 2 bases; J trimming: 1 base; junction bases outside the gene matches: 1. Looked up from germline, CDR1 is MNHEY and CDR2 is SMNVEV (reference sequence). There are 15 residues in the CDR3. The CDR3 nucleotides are TGTGCCAGCAGTTTAGCGGGGGGATCCTACAATGAGCAGTTCTTC. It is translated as CASSLAGGSYNEQFF.

The DNA for the CDR3 is TGTGCCAGCAGTTTATCGGAACTTAGCGGGAATAGGGACAATGAGCAGTTCTTC. It codes for CASSLSELSGNRDNEQFF. This rearrangement joins TRBV27 to TRBJ2-1; TRBD2 matches at 8 bases. The CDR3 is 18 amino acids. Germline V lookup: CDR1 MNHEY, CDR2 SMNVEV (reference sequence). J was trimmed by 5 bases and V by 0 bases; bases with no gene match: 12.

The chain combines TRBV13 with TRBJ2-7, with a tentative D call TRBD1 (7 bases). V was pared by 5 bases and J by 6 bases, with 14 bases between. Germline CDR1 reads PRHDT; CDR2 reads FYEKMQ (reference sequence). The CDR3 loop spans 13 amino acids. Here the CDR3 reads CASSTNQGGEQYF. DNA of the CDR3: TGTGCCAGCAGCACCAACCAGGGGGGCGAGCAGTACTTC.

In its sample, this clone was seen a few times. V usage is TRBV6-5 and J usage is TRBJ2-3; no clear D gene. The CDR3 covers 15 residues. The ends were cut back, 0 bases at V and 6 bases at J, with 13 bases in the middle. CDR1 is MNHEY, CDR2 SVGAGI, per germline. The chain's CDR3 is CASSYSGQLKDTQYF. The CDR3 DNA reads TGTGCCAGCAGTTACTCGGGCCAATTGAAGGATACGCAGTATTTT.

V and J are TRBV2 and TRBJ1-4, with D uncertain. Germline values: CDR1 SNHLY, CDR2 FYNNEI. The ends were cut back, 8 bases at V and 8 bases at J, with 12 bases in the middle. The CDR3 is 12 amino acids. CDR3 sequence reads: CASSRVWEKLFF. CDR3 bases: TGTGCCAGCTCCCGGGTTTGGGAAAAACTGTTTTTT.

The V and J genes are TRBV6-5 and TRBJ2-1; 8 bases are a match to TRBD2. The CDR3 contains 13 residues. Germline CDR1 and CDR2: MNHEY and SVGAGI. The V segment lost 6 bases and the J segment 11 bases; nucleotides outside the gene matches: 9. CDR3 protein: CASSGGDSVQQFF. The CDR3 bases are TGTGCCAGCAGCGGGGGGGATAGCGTGCAGCAGTTCTTC.

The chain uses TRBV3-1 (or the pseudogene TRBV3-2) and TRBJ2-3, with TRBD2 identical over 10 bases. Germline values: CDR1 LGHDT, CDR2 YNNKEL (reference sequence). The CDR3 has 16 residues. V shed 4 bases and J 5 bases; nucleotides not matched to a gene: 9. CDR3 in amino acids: CASSRGPAGGQDTQYF. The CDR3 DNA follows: TGTGCCAGCAGCCGTGGGCCAGCGGGGGGGCAAGATACGCAGTATTTT.

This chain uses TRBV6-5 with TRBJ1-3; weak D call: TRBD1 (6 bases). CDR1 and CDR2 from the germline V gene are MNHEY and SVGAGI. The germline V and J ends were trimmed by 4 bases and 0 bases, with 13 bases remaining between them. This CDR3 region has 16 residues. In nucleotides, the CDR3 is TGTGCCAGCAGTTCAAATACAGGGAGCTCTGGAAACACCATATATTTT. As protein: CASSSNTGSSGNTIYF.

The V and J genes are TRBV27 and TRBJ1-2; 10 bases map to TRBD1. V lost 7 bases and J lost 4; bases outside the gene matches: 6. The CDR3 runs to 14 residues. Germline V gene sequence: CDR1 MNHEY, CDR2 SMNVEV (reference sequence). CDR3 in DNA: TGTGCCAGCAAGCCCGGGACAGGGGCCTATGGCTACACCTTC. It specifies CASKPGTGAYGYTF.

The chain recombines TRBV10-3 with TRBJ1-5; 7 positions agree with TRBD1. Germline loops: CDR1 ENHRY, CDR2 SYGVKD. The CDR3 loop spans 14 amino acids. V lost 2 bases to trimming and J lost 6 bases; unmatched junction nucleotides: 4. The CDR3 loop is CAISERAGGQPQHF. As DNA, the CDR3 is TGTGCCATCAGTGAGCGGGCAGGGGGTCAGCCCCAGCATTTT.